Below are 16 T cell receptor beta chains sequenced from a single sample in a study of blood T cell repertoires in COVID-19. Repertoires were generated with immunoSEQ multiplex PCR, while TCRdb's copy carries only in-frame clones and drops some. The table includes 150,000 or so clones, approximately 90% detected once. Sequenced input: PBMCs or T cells enriched from blood (not recorded which). The source is a woman younger than 45 with acute COVID-19.

This clone appeared a few times. This rearrangement joins TRBV28 to TRBJ1-5, with 7 positions matching TRBD1. V was pared by 10 bases and J by 4 bases, with 13 bases of the junction left unmatched. The CDR3 is 15 residues long. Germline V gene data show CDR1 as MDHEN and CDR2 as SYDVKM. The CDR3 DNA follows: TGTGCCACCGACGAGATCAGGGGGTCGAATCAGCCCCAGCATTTT. Protein product: CATDEIRGSNQPQHF.

This chain uses TRBV4-3 with TRBJ1-2; D gene ambiguous. This CDR3 is built from 16 residues. The germline V gene has CDR1 LGHNA and CDR2 YSLEER. Trimming removed 0 bases from V and 7 bases from J, with 18 bases in between. For the CDR3, the DNA is TGCGCCAGCAGCCAAGATATCTTAGGCAGAGAGGGTGGCTACACCTTC. Its translation is CASSQDILGREGGYTF.

This chain links TRBV12-5 with TRBJ1-1; a possible D gene is TRBD1 (5 bases). Trimming removed 1 base at V and 4 bases at J, with 10 bases between. In germline, CDR1 is LGHNT, CDR2 FRNRAP. This CDR3 is built from 14 residues. The CDR3 nucleotides read TGTGCTAGTGGTTTGGGGCTGGGGGGCACTGAAGCTTTCTTT. Protein product: CASGLGLGGTEAFF.

V is TRBV27 and J is TRBJ1-5, with D possibly TRBD1 on 5 matching bases. The length of the CDR3 is 15 residues. Germline assignment: CDR1 MNHEY and CDR2 SMNVEV (reference sequence). V was shortened by 0 bases and J by 3 bases, with 9 bases between the two germline ends. This CDR3 is CASSLSETVNQPQHF. The CDR3 bases are TGTGCCAGCAGTTTATCGGAGACAGTCAATCAGCCCCAGCATTTT.

This clone was seen just once. J is TRBJ1-2 and V is TRBV18; D is uncertain. Trimming took 1 base from V and 6 from J, leaving 6 bases between them. Germline loops: CDR1 KGHSH, CDR2 LQKENI. The CDR3 is made up of 12 amino acids. The chain's CDR3 is CASSPRADGYTF. For the CDR3, the DNA is TGTGCCAGCTCACCACGGGCAGATGGCTACACCTTC.

J is TRBJ1-3 and V is TRBV28; no reliable D call. There are 15 residues in the CDR3. The ends were cut back, 4 bases at V and 4 bases at J, with 14 bases in the middle. The germline V gene has CDR1 MDHEN and CDR2 SYDVKM. The CDR3 sequence is CASSSPLGLGNTIYF. The CDR3, as DNA: TGTGCCAGCAGTTCCCCTCTAGGTCTAGGAAACACCATATATTTT.

Only one count was recorded for this clone. This chain connects TRBV2 to TRBJ1-4, with D possibly being TRBD1 (5 bases). Trimming took 6 bases from V and 2 from J, leaving 16 bases between them. The CDR3 loop spans 16 amino acids. The germline V gene has CDR1 SNHLY and CDR2 FYNNEI. The CDR3 coding sequence is TGTGCCAGCAGAGACCCAGGGAGGGACACTAATGAAAAACTGTTTTTT. Its protein product is CASRDPGRDTNEKLFF.

CDR3 in amino acids: CASSGTSGSYEQYF. In DNA form, the CDR3 reads TGTGCCAGCAGCGGGACTAGCGGCTCCTACGAGCAGTACTTC. This chain uses TRBV9 with TRBJ2-7; TRBD2 aligns across 10 bases. Trimming removed 3 bases from V and 0 bases from J; junction bases left unmatched: 0. Germline V gene sequence: CDR1 SGDLS, CDR2 YYNGEE. The CDR3 contains 14 residues.

This chain connects TRBV27 to TRBJ1-1, with D tentatively TRBD1 (6 bases). Germline CDR1 MNHEY, CDR2 SMNVEV (reference sequence). V lost 0 bases, J lost 8 bases, and 7 bases lay in between. The CDR3 is 12 residues long. CDR3 region: CASSLSTGEAFF. CDR3 in DNA: TGTGCCAGCAGTTTATCGACAGGAGAAGCTTTCTTT.

The J gene is TRBJ2-1, the V gene TRBV6-2 or TRBV6-3, with D unclear. The CDR3 loop spans 14 amino acids. V shed 4 bases and J shed 6 bases, with 13 bases lying between them. The V gene's germline CDR1 is MNHEY and CDR2 SVGEGT. The CDR3 DNA follows: TGTGCCAGCAGTTTCGGTCAAGGCGGCAATGAGCAGTTCTTC. Encoded protein: CASSFGQGGNEQFF.

This chain links TRBV25-1 with TRBJ2-5; a possible D gene is TRBD2 (5 bases). Germline loops: CDR1 MGHDK, CDR2 SYGVNS. The V gene lost 3 bases and the J gene lost 1 base, with 9 bases spanning the gap. The CDR3 sequence is 14 residues long. CDR3 nucleotides: TGTGCCAGCAGTGATTCGGGGTTCCAAGAGACCCAGTACTTC. This sequence encodes CASSDSGFQETQYF.

For the CDR3, the DNA is TGTGCCAGCAGTTTGTCTACAGGGGTCTCCTACAATGAGCAGTTCTTC. This gives the protein CASSLSTGVSYNEQFF. The chain is built from TRBV27 and TRBJ2-1, with 7 bases matching TRBD1. Germline lookup yields CDR1 MNHEY and CDR2 SMNVEV (reference sequence). The V and J ends lost 3 bases and 0 bases, in that order; junction bases with no gene match: 5. The CDR3 runs to 16 residues.

This chain uses TRBV20-1 with TRBJ1-1; 7 bases match TRBD1. Germline V CDR1 and CDR2: DFQATT, SNEGSKA (reference sequence). V shed 3 bases and J 0 bases; nucleotides not matched to a gene: 4. This CDR3 region has 14 residues. The CDR3 sequence: CSASIQGLNTEAFF. The CDR3 coding sequence is TGCAGTGCTAGTATACAGGGGCTGAACACTGAAGCTTTCTTT.

This clone was counted once. This chain uses TRBV20-1 with TRBJ2-3; the match to TRBD2 covers 9 bases. Germline V gene sequence: CDR1 DFQATT, CDR2 SNEGSKA (reference sequence). This CDR3 comprises 15 residues. Trimming removed 3 bases from V and 2 bases from J; junction bases left unmatched: 6. In DNA form, the CDR3 reads TGCAGTGCTAGTGGGACTAGCCGACTCACAGATACGCAGTATTTT. This sequence encodes CSASGTSRLTDTQYF.

The chain uses TRBV11-2 and TRBJ2-1; 13 bases are shared with TRBD2. The CDR3 loop spans 15 amino acids. The V gene's germline CDR1 is SGHAT and CDR2 FQNNGV. V shed 5 bases and J 7 bases; nucleotides not matched to a gene: 5. In DNA form, the CDR3 reads TGTGCCAGCAGCGAGGGGGGACTAGCGGGGAATGAGCAGTTCTTC. This sequence encodes CASSEGGLAGNEQFF. Filled out from reference TRBV11-2 and TRBJ2-1, the complete variable domain reads EAGVAQSPRYKIIEKRQSVAFWCNPISGHATLYWYQQILGQGPKLLIQFQNNGVVDDSQLPKDRFSAERLKGVDSTLKIQPAKLEDSAVYLCASSEGGLAGNEQFFGPGTRLTVL.

CDR3: CASSLGAGGRMDEQFF. Written as DNA, the CDR3 is TGTGCCAGCAGCTTAGGGGCGGGAGGGCGTATGGATGAGCAGTTCTTC. J is TRBJ2-1 and V is TRBV5-6; 9 positions match TRBD2. The CDR3 sequence is 16 residues long. Losses at the gene ends were 2 bases for V and 8 bases for J; bases not matched to a gene: 11. Germline CDR1 and CDR2: SGHDT and YYEEEE.